A selection of T cell receptor beta chains follows, all from one sample in a study of T-cell memory formation after mild COVID-19. TCRdb reprocessed the 5' RACE reads via MiXCR and lists one record per CDR3 protein. In the table there are approximately 210,000 distinct CDR3 sequences, more than 25% of which are singletons. The specimen was PBMCs or a T cell subset sorted from them (not recorded which). These receptors originate from an adult woman who had mild COVID-19 (a few samples of this study predate the infection). Cell type and time point are not known. Each CDR3 is given with its conserved first and last residue. A D gene is named only where the DNA matches it firmly. Some rows mark clone size as missing; the rest say once, few, many or name a class of expanded clone.

j_call d_call clone_size v_call cdr3_aa cdr3_nt
TRBJ2-3 NA NA TRBV3-1 CASSLTMDITDTQYF TGTGCCAGCAGCCTCACGATGGACATTACAGATACGCAGTATTTT
TRBJ1-2 NA NA TRBV20-1 CSAPQGSYGYTF TGCAGTGCTCCGCAGGGTTCCTATGGCTACACCTTC
TRBJ2-5 NA NA TRBV5-1 CASRRWGETQYF TGCGCCAGCAGAAGGTGGGGAGAGACCCAGTACTTC
TRBJ2-5 NA NA TRBV20-1 CSARGPGQETQYF TGCAGTGCCAGAGGGCCTGGACAAGAGACCCAGTACTTC
TRBJ2-7 TRBD2 many TRBV4-2 CASSQERETYEQYF TGTGCCAGCAGCCAAGAGCGGGAGACCTACGAGCAGTACTTC
TRBJ2-2 NA few TRBV20-1 CSAIPRGGRRGGTGELFF TGCAGTGCTATTCCTCGGGGCGGAAGGAGGGGTGGCACCGGGGAGCTGTTTTTT
TRBJ2-7 NA few TRBV9 CASSVDEVAAGEEQYF TGTGCCAGCAGCGTAGATGAGGTAGCCGCCGGGGAAGAGCAGTACTTC
TRBJ1-4 TRBD1 NA TRBV5-5 CASSQLTGGEKLFF TGTGCCAGCAGCCAGCTCACAGGGGGTGAAAAACTGTTTTTT
TRBJ1-5 NA NA TRBV10-3 CAMGATGLDQPQHF TGTGCCATGGGCGCAACAGGGTTGGATCAGCCCCAGCATTTT
TRBJ2-1 NA NA TRBV19 CASTWVGGGEQFF TGTGCCAGTACCTGGGTAGGGGGTGGCGAGCAGTTCTTC
TRBJ2-1 TRBD2 few TRBV3-1 CASSHGTSGRLSGQFF TGTGCCAGCAGCCACGGGACTAGCGGGCGTCTCTCCGGGCAGTTCTTC
TRBJ2-1 TRBD2 NA TRBV5-6 CASSRILAVSYNEQFF TGTGCCAGCAGCCGTATTCTAGCGGTTTCCTACAATGAGCAGTTCTTC
TRBJ1-4 NA few TRBV6-5 CATRRRGTATNEKLFF TGTGCCACCCGGCGGCGCGGAACTGCAACTAATGAAAAACTGTTTTTT
TRBJ1-1 NA NA TRBV12-3/TRBV12-4 CASTGSYGEAFF TGTGCCAGTACAGGGTCCTACGGTGAAGCTTTCTTT
TRBJ2-3 NA NA TRBV5-1 CASSAGPSPDTQYF TGCGCCAGCAGCGCCGGTCCTAGCCCAGATACGCAGTATTTT
TRBJ2-1 TRBD2 NA TRBV6-5 CASSYPGLAGSYNEQFF TGTGCCAGCAGTTATCCCGGACTAGCGGGCTCCTACAATGAGCAGTTCTTC
TRBJ2-7 TRBD2 NA TRBV29-1 CSVGHGGGYEQYF TGCAGCGTAGGCCACGGGGGGGGTTACGAGCAGTACTTC
TRBJ1-5 TRBD1 few TRBV15 CATGTVINQPQHF TGTGCCACCGGGACAGTTATCAATCAGCCCCAGCATTTT
TRBJ2-7 NA NA TRBV28 CASSWAGRTYEQYF TGTGCCAGCAGTTGGGCGGGACGCACCTACGAGCAGTACTTC
TRBJ2-1 TRBD2 NA TRBV11-2 CASSASLAGGQYEQFF TGTGCCAGCAGCGCCAGCCTAGCGGGAGGGCAGTATGAGCAGTTCTTC
TRBJ2-2 NA NA TRBV28 CASSSHGELFF TGTGCCAGCAGTTCTCACGGGGAGCTGTTTTTT
TRBJ2-6 TRBD1 NA TRBV19 CASSSDRGRANVLTF TGTGCCAGTAGTTCGGACAGGGGAAGGGCCAACGTCCTGACTTTC
TRBJ1-4 TRBD1 NA TRBV2 CASIGPGQTNEKLFF TGTGCCAGCATCGGACCGGGACAGACTAATGAAAAACTGTTTTTT
TRBJ2-5 TRBD2 NA TRBV7-2 CASSSSWTSGGIETQYF TGTGCCAGCAGCTCCAGCTGGACTAGCGGGGGGATAGAGACCCAGTACTTC
TRBJ2-7 NA NA TRBV19 CASSFIATGSSSYEQYF TGTGCCAGTAGTTTCATCGCAACAGGATCGAGCTCCTACGAGCAGTACTTC